Presented here are 10 T cell receptor beta chains from one specimen sequenced in a study of blood T cell repertoires in COVID-19. Only in-frame clones appear in the TCRdb table, and some are missing; sequencing was by immunoSEQ multiplex PCR. The table records approximately 150,000 clones, approximately 84% of them present only once. The sequenced material came from peripheral blood. Source of these receptors: a man in his 70s with acute or convalescent COVID-19.

The chain is built from TRBV3-1 (or the pseudogene TRBV3-2) and TRBJ2-3; unclear D gene. The V and J ends lost 4 bases and 5 bases respectively, with 13 bases between them. The CDR3 is made up of 14 amino acids. CDR1 and CDR2 (germline): LGHDT, YNNKEL (reference sequence). CDR3 protein: CASSLSQKKDTQYF. CDR3 coding DNA: TGTGCCAGCAGCCTTTCCCAGAAAAAAGATACGCAGTATTTT.

The chain recombines TRBV7-2 with TRBJ2-7; 8 bases fit TRBD1. The CDR3 sequence is 15 residues long. The ends lost 3 bases at V and 2 bases at J; junction bases unmatched: 6. The germline V gene has CDR1 SGHTA and CDR2 FQGNSA. In nucleotides, the CDR3 is TGTGCCAGCAGCTTTGGGACAGGTGATACCTACGAGCAGTACTTC. Translation: CASSFGTGDTYEQYF.

The V call is TRBV14, the J call TRBJ2-3, with TRBD1 matching over 9 bases. Germline V gene data show CDR1 as SGHDN and CDR2 as FVKESK. Losses at the gene ends were 4 bases for V and 7 bases for J; bases not matched to a gene: 6. CDR3 length: 14 residues. The CDR3 bases are TGTGCCAGCAGCCCCAGGACAGGGGACAATACGCAGTATTTT. It is translated as CASSPRTGDNTQYF.

This chain joins TRBV2 and TRBJ2-7; 9 bases map to TRBD1. The ends lost 6 bases at V and 5 bases at J; junction bases unmatched: 8. Germline V CDR1 and CDR2: SNHLY, FYNNEI. CDR3 length equals 14 residues. CDR3 sequence: CASSRDRVNDEQYF. In DNA, the CDR3 is TGTGCCAGCAGCCGGGACAGGGTGAACGACGAGCAGTACTTC.

V is TRBV6-6 and J is TRBJ2-3, with a possible D match to TRBD1 (5 bases). Per germline, CDR1 MNHNY and CDR2 SVGAGI (reference sequence). The CDR3 length is 13 residues. Trimming pared 6 bases from V and 6 bases from J, leaving 13 bases between. The CDR3 spells CASSLPSGDTQYF. The DNA of the CDR3 is TGTGCCAGCAGCCTACCCTCAGGGGATACGCAGTATTTT.

V gene TRBV28 combines with J gene TRBJ2-2; TRBD2 is a possible D gene (6 bases). This CDR3 has 16 amino acids. V lost 1 base and J lost 0, with 9 bases in between. Germline V gene lookup returns CDR1 MDHEN and CDR2 SYDVKM. The CDR3, as DNA: TGTGCCAGCAGTTTATCTCGCGGGACGAACACCGGGGAGCTGTTTTTT. This translates into CASSLSRGTNTGELFF.

This rearrangement joins TRBV30 to TRBJ1-2; possibly TRBD1 for D (6 bases). Per germline, CDR1 GTSNPN and CDR2 SVGIG (reference sequence). The CDR3 loop spans 14 amino acids. V lost 2 bases and J 4 bases, leaving 14 bases between the germline ends. CDR3 DNA sequence: TGTGCCTGGAGTCTCGATACAGGGTTCTATGGCTACACCTTC. Its translation: CAWSLDTGFYGYTF. The full variable domain, in which reference TRBV30 and TRBJ1-2 provide the parts outside the CDR3, is SQTIHQWPATLVQPVGSPLSLECTVEGTSNPNLYWYRQAAGRGLQLLFYSVGIGQISSEVPQNLSASRPQDRQFILSSKKLLLSDSGFYLCAWSLDTGFYGYTFGSGTRLTVV.

The sample holds a few counts of this clone. The CDR3, as DNA: TGTGCCAGCAGCCGGAGAACCGGGGGGTGGGAGCAGTTCTTC. Translation: CASSRRTGGWEQFF. The V gene is TRBV14, the J gene TRBJ2-1; TRBD2 matches 7 bases. CDR3 length: 14 amino acids. Germline loops: CDR1 SGHDN, CDR2 FVKESK. The J segment lost 10 bases and the V segment lost 4 bases, leaving 10 bases of the junction unmatched.

Remarks on this clone: At the DNA level, this CDR3 is encoded by other sequences in the same sample as well. This sequence joins TRBV24-1 and TRBJ1-5; TRBD1 matches 8 bases. With 7 bases clipped from V and 4 bases from J, the junction kept 11 bases outside the gene matches. Germline CDR1 KGHDR, CDR2 SFDVKD. The CDR3 runs 16 residues. CDR3 sequence reads: CATSDPSTGENQPQHF. The CDR3 DNA reads TGTGCCACCAGCGATCCTTCGACAGGGGAAAATCAGCCCCAGCATTTT.

V usage is TRBV5-5 and J usage is TRBJ2-3; D is undetermined. Germline assignment: CDR1 SGHKS and CDR2 YYEKEE (reference sequence). The CDR3 is 14 residues long. The ends were cut back, 0 bases at V and 5 bases at J, with 10 bases in the middle. The CDR3 coding sequence is TGTGCCAGCAGCTTGGCCACGAGGCGAGATACGCAGTATTTT. This sequence encodes CASSLATRRDTQYF.